This T cell receptor (beta chain) was identified in a study of tumor and adjacent non-tumor tissue in lung cancer. Study overall: On average, productive TCRbeta reads reached some 4.4 million per sample. Study findings and constraints: Patients with more diverse tumor TCRs had worse survival.

On this clonotype: Its antigen is currently unknown. The junction and the germline gene differ at one end; a read error may be behind it.

The template was RNA from unsorted bulk tissue. The normal lung tissue was taken more than 3 cm from the tumor edge. Donors were chemotherapy-naive, newly diagnosed lung cancer surgical patients in China, August–late 2014. Three rounds of nested PCR, following a modified ARM-PCR protocol, produced the TCRbeta library. Each CDR3 protein gets one entry after TCRdb re-called the multiplex PCR reads with MiXCR. The table lists 81,000 or so distinct CDR3 sequences, 70% to 90% of them singletons. This CDR3 region has 15 residues. Germline V CDR1 and CDR2: DFQATT, SNEGSKA (reference sequence). This chain uses TRBV20-1 with TRBJ2-1; D is unclear. This TCR came from a man aged 55 to 70 with non-small cell lung cancer. The sequenced material came from distant non-tumor lung tissue. The chain's CDR3 is CSARGLSTSYNDQFF. The DNA for the CDR3 is TGCAGTGCTAGAGGGCTATCCACCTCCTACAATGACCAGTTCTTC.